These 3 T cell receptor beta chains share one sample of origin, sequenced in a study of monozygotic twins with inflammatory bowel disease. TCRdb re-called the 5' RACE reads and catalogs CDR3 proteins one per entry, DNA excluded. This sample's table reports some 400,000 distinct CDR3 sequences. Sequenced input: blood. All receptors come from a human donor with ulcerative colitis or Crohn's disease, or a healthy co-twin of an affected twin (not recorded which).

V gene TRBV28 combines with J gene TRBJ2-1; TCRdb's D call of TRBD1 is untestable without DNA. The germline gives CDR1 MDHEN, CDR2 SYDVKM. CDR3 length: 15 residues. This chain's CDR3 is CSSGGAYHSYNEQFF.

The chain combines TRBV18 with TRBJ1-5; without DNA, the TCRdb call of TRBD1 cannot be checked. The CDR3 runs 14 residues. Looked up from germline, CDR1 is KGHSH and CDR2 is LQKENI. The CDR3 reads CASSPDSTDQPQHF.

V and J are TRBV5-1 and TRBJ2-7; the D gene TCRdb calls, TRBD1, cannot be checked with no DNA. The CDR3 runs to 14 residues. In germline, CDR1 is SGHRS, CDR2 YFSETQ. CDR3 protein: CASSRGMGAWEQYF.